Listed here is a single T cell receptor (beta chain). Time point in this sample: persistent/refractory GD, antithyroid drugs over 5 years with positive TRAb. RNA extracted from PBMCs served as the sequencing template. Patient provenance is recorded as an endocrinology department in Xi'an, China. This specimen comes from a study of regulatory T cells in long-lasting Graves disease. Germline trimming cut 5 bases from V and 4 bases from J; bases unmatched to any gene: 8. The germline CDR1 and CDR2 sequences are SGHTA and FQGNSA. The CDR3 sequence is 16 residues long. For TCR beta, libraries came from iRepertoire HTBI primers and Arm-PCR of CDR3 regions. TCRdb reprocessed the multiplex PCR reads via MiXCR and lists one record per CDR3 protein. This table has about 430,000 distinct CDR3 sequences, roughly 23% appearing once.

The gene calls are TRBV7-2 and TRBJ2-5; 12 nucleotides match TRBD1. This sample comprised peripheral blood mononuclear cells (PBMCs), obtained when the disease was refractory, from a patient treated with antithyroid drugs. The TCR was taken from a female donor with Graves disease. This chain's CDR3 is CASSTRDRGQRETQYF. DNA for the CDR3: TGTGCCAGCAGCACCCGGGACAGGGGGCAGCGAGAGACCCAGTACTTC.